The clone carrying this T cell receptor beta chain was counted once. Per the study methods: Nucleated cell number was recorded as an estimate derived from reference gene primer amplification. Sequenced by immunoSEQ multiplex PCR; TCRdb stores in-frame clones only, minus some. V, J and clone size were drawn from that table, and D and trimming were deduced from the DNA. There are under 200,000 clones in the sample; roughly 85% occur only once, and around 8.2% lies in the top ten. This entry belongs to a study of blood T cell repertoires in COVID-19. Study as a whole: COVID-19 samples, acute and convalescent, were from the United States, Italy and Spain. T cells, B-cell-depleted T cells, or PBMCs supplied cDNA or gDNA.

Looked up from germline, CDR1 is LNHDA and CDR2 is SQIVND (reference sequence). CDR3 length: 15 residues. J gave up 5 bases and V 3 bases, and 6 bases lay outside the gene matches. This receptor was taken from a man aged 55 to 70 with acute or convalescent COVID-19. The rearrangement links TRBV19 to TRBJ2-5; 10 nucleotides line up with TRBD2. Sequencing was done on a sample of peripheral blood. As DNA, the CDR3 is TGTGCCAGTAGTATTCTAGCGGGAGAGATGGAGACCCAGTACTTC. It specifies CASSILAGEMETQYF.